Shown below are 5 T cell receptor beta chains from a single sample sequenced in a study of memory CD4+ T cells and cytomegalovirus serostatus. The repertoire was sequenced with immunoSEQ multiplex PCR; TCRdb's copy has only in-frame clones and lacks some. The table includes about 58,000 clones, roughly 84% detected once. Single viable CD3+CD4+CD8-CD45RO+ cells were sorted as the memory CD4+ T cells. The source material was memory CD4+ T cells from blood. Source of these receptors: an adult in good health and CMV-seronegative. Some clones in this sample may be carry-over from other donors' samples.

This clone came up once. The chain couples TRBV25-1 to TRBJ1-5; D possibly corresponds to TRBD1 (6 bases). With 4 bases removed from V and 5 bases from J, the gap between germline ends came to 12 bases. This CDR3 is 14 amino acids long. Germline lookup yields CDR1 MGHDK and CDR2 SYGVNS. CDR3 bases: TGTGCCAGCAGTGGAGGGACACTTTATCAGCCCCAGCATTTT. Translated: CASSGGTLYQPQHF. The full variable domain, with the rest looked up from reference TRBV25-1 and TRBJ1-5, is EADIYQTPRYLVIGTGKKITLECSQTMGHDKMYWYQQDPGMELHLIHYSYGVNSTEKGDLSSESTVSRIRTEHFPLTLESARPSHTSQYLCASSGGTLYQPQHFGDGTRLSIL.

The J gene is TRBJ2-5, the V gene TRBV5-4; 9 bases agree with TRBD2. CDR1 and CDR2 (germline): SGHNT, YYREEE (reference sequence). Trimming removed 0 bases from V and 4 bases from J; junction bases left unmatched: 10. The CDR3 sequence is 17 residues long. CDR3 coding DNA: TGTGCCAGCAGCTTGGTGGGTAGCGGGAGAGTAGCAGAGACCCAGTACTTC. Its protein is CASSLVGSGRVAETQYF.

J is TRBJ2-7 and V is TRBV7-9; TRBD2 matches 8 bases. The J segment lost 4 bases and the V segment lost 2 bases, leaving 7 bases of the junction unmatched. Per the germline V gene, CDR1 is SEHNR and CDR2 is FQNEAQ (reference sequence). The CDR3 is 15 residues long. The chain's CDR3 is CASSLMAGGRYEQYF. CDR3 nucleotides: TGTGCCAGCAGCTTAATGGCGGGCGGGAGGTACGAGCAGTACTTC.

The chain has TRBV30 and TRBJ1-2; TRBD1 is a possible D gene (5 bases). V was clipped by 5 bases and J by 7 bases, with 20 bases between them. CDR3 length equals 14 residues. Germline V gene data show CDR1 as GTSNPN and CDR2 as SVGIG (reference sequence). The CDR3 spells CAWQDQPGGGGYTF. As DNA, the CDR3 is TGTGCCTGGCAAGATCAACCCGGGGGAGGTGGCTACACCTTC.

V is TRBV18 and J is TRBJ1-6, with a weak D call TRBD1 (6 bases). The V gene lost 7 bases and the J gene lost 6 bases, with 10 bases spanning the gap. This CDR3 comprises 13 residues. Germline values: CDR1 KGHSH, CDR2 LQKENI. CDR3 coding DNA: TGTGCCAGCTTGGCGGACAGTAATTCACCCCTCCACTTT. It encodes CASLADSNSPLHF. Complete variable domain (other parts from reference TRBV18 and TRBJ1-6): NAGVMQNPRHLVRRRGQEARLRCSPMKGHSHVYWYRQLPEEGLKFMVYLQKENIIDESGMPKERFSAEFPKEGPSILRIQQVVRGDSAAYFCASLADSNSPLHFGNGTRLTVT.